This TCR beta chain stems from a study of CD8+ T cells in alopecia areata (dated by TCRdb to between 2018 and 2020). In the study overall: High-throughput TCRbeta sequencing was used to examine T cell clonal expansion in alopecia areata in both the C3H/HeJ mouse model and human patients. Human TCRbeta sequencing covered scalp tissue and sorted CD4+ and CD8+ peripheral blood T cells from patchy and totalis/universalis alopecia areata patients and healthy controls. RNA came from the PAXgene miRNA kit for fixed scalp, the miRNeasy kit for PBMCs, and the RNeasy kit for mouse skin. Scalp clonality was compared across normal scalp (n=4), patchy alopecia areata scalp (n=8), and alopecia totalis/universalis scalp (n=8). Amplification of TCRbeta CDR3 regions was done by immunoSEQ multiplex PCR using 35 Vbeta forward primers and 13 Jbeta reverse primers.

Lesional scalp punch biopsies and peripheral blood were obtained from alopecia areata patients. After PBMCs were isolated by density centrifugation and stained for CD3, CD4 and CD8, a FACSAria was used to sort CD4+ and CD8+ T cells. Untreated alopecia areata patients were recruited as part of a multicenter biomarker study. In four to six patients from the biomarker study, blood CD8+ T cells were sorted further into NKG2D-low and NKG2D-high fractions. Here is what the overall study found, with its caveats: Scalp TCR repertoire analysis is complicated because resident alphabeta T cells in normal human skin are also sequenced, whereas mouse skin is dominated by gammadelta T cells. Lesional scalp, especially in alopecia totalis/universalis, showed higher clonality and more expanded CD8+ clones than normal scalp, suggesting antigenic drive. Compared with mice, TCR sequences shared between patients were less clear, possibly partly because of HLA diversity across the patient population.

As regards this clone: It has no known antigen specificity. Base quality data are lacking; no much larger clone is found one base away.

Library preparation used the immunoSEQ multiplex PCR assay. RNA was extracted from all samples and reverse transcribed into cDNA as template for TCR sequencing. SuperScript III was used to make first-strand cDNA, primed with a 2:1 mix of oligo-dT and random hexamers. A synthetic immune receptor repertoire was used to measure amplification bias, and any remaining bias was corrected computationally. The paper's processing steps were these. Raw reads were preprocessed to remove errors, and CDR3 was defined according to IMGT conventions as the region from the conserved cysteine to phenylalanine. Clonality was computed by normalizing Shannon entropy by log2 of the number of productive unique TCRs and subtracting the result from 1. Whether each scalp clone was CD4 or CD8 was inferred by checking scalp TCRbeta sequences against the CD4 and CD8 repertoires from sorted blood. This immuneACCESS table, as held by TCRdb, lists in-frame sequences with V and J called but not all clones. Of the missing ones, under half trace to an unresolved V gene in checked studies; the others have no known cause. V and J calls plus clone size are reproduced from that table; the DNA served to infer D and trimming. The sample table lists under 150,000 clones, around 45% of them with a count of one. The ten largest account for over 9.5% of the sample.

This receptor was taken from a human donor with alopecia areata. Sequenced input: NKG2D-low CD8+ T cells sorted from blood. Per the publication, the cell subset or site label means: sorted CD8+ NKG2D-low blood T cells.

CDR3 region: CATSLGTTRYNEQFF. The DNA reads as follows: TGTGCCACCAGCTTGGGGACTACCCGATACAATGAGCAGTTCTTC. The V and J segments used are TRBV15 and TRBJ2-1; 7 middle bases align to TRBD2. Germline trimming amounts to 5 bases on V and 4 bases on J, with 8 as the count of junction bases outside the gene matches. Counted from cysteine to phenylalanine, this CDR3 has 15 amino acids. Only CDR3 DNA remains: 45 bases, in frame from the first base. Taken from the germline V gene (reference sequence), the CDR1 and CDR2 loops are LNHNV and YYDKDF.